The rows below give T cell receptor beta chains drawn from one sample of a study of shared clonotypes between healthy human individuals. Here immunoSEQ multiplex PCR was the method, and the copy in TCRdb shows in-frame clones only, minus some. The top ten clones hold more than 0.085% of a sample with around 640,000 clones, about 96% of them seen once. The sample comprised naive CD8+ T cells sorted from blood. The receptors derive from a woman aged 25 to 39 in good health. CDR3s include the opening cysteine and the closing phenylalanine or tryptophan. Fields, in order: J gene, V gene, CDR3 protein.

. TRBV6-1 CASRGIYEQYF
TRBJ2-5 TRBV9 CASSVATGASVEETQYF
TRBJ1-5 TRBV6-5 CASSYSKQNQPQHF
TRBJ2-1 TRBV19 CASSIRQNYNEQFF
TRBJ2-5 TRBV6-6 CASSYEGLVEETQYF
TRBJ2-1 TRBV9 CASVGGGSYNEQFF
TRBJ1-1 TRBV7-9 CASSLGTEAEAFF
TRBJ2-1 TRBV9 CASSRGSYNEQFF
TRBJ2-1 TRBV20-1 CSASFGYEQFF
TRBJ2-1 TRBV27 CASSLSGSSYNEQFF
TRBJ2-7 TRBV7-3 CASSQGQGSGLYF
TRBJ2-2 TRBV6-6 CASRANTGELFF
TRBJ1-1 TRBV5-4 CASRNNTEAFF
TRBJ2-3 TRBV29-1 CSVEDLSGGSWNTQYF
TRBJ1-2 TRBV19 CASRDLWATNPEPSGVNGYTF
TRBJ2-7 TRBV19 CASSSNLDTFSEQYF
TRBJ1-1 TRBV11-2 CASSYGDSPSLGAFF
TRBJ2-3 TRBV7-9 CASSLALNGRAGPDTQYF
TRBJ1-1 TRBV4-1 CASSRYPWASNTEAFF
TRBJ2-7 TRBV4-1 CASSQVAVRDAYEQYF
TRBJ1-1 TRBV6-1 CASRWGTEAFF
TRBJ2-5 TRBV9 CASSSGTSGYQETQYF
TRBJ2-7 TRBV27 CASSLTSGYEQYF
TRBJ1-5 TRBV7-9 CASSRSQGDQPQHF
TRBJ2-7 TRBV28 CASSSVGYEQYF
TRBJ2-6 TRBV7-9 CASSPGSVTSGANVLTF
TRBJ1-2 TRBV4-1 CASSQDLLGYGYTF
TRBJ2-1 TRBV7-9 CASSPSGSSYNEQFF
TRBJ2-1 TRBV9 CASSDRDRAYNEQFF
TRBJ2-1 TRBV10-3 CAIGAGGFSNAYNEQFF
TRBJ2-5 TRBV11-1 CASSFIETQYF
TRBJ2-5 TRBV27 CASRPGAGAETQYF
TRBJ1-2 TRBV14 CASSQGDLIPYYGYTF
TRBJ1-2 TRBV19 CASRSGGELYGYTF
TRBJ1-2 TRBV5-5 CASSERRGLSGYTF
TRBJ2-1 TRBV30 CAWSVSQSHEQFF
TRBJ2-3 TRBV14 CASSRTGADTQYF
TRBJ2-1 TRBV14 CASSQAGTDEQFF
TRBJ2-7 TRBV9 CASSPGTSDYEQYF
TRBJ2-7 TRBV6-1 CASSEATSAPYEQYF
TRBJ2-7 TRBV27 CASSLLTGGSYEQYF
TRBJ2-5 TRBV7-9 CASSLTGVQETQYF
. TRBV11-3 CASSYGTSGNEQYF
TRBJ2-1 TRBV11-2 CASTLGTTDGFYNEQFF
TRBJ2-3 TRBV4-1 CASSLTVPLAASDTQYF
TRBJ1-1 TRBV5-4 CASSLWGQGGFATEAFF
TRBJ2-3 TRBV21-1 CASSLEDSTDTQYF
TRBJ1-2 TRBV28 CASSLSPRGLGSGYTF